The source of this TCR beta chain is a study of blood T cell repertoires in COVID-19. Looking at the study overall: The cDNA or gDNA used as material had been derived from T cells, B-cell-depleted T cells, or PBMCs.

J was trimmed by 6 bases and V by 8 bases; bases with no gene match: 11. This CDR3 is 14 amino acids long. Looked up from germline, CDR1 is MNHEY and CDR2 is SVGAGI. Produced via immunoSEQ multiplex PCR; TCRdb's table is partial and in-frame only. The sample shows about 50,000 clones, 65% to 80% of them seen only once. The rearrangement uses TRBV6-5 and TRBJ2-7; 9 bases map to TRBD2. The source of this sequence is a man between 65 and 85 years old with active or convalescent COVID-19. Sample: peripheral blood. CDR3 loop: CASAQRLAESEQYF. In DNA form, the CDR3 reads TGTGCCAGCGCCCAGAGACTAGCGGAGAGCGAGCAGTACTTC.